Below, one T cell receptor (beta chain) is given with its context. Its antigen remains unknown. The method was immunoSEQ multiplex PCR; TCRdb's version includes in-frame clones alone and lacks a portion of them. The sample contains 640,000 or so clones, about two thirds of which appear only once. This sample was included in a study of shared clonotypes between healthy human individuals. Study-wide findings and caveats: A handful of donors had about 5.1% of their naive CD4 clonotypes in common. Non-shared clonotypes were found to have lower generation probabilities than the clonotypes that were shared by all four of the sorted-subset donors. A limitation of the genetic and exposure-history diversity represented arose from few donors.

V was cut by 5 bases and J by 4 bases, with 14 bases left in between. The CDR3 totals 14 residues. Germline V lookup: CDR1 LGHNA, CDR2 YNFKEQ. Sequenced input: memory CD4+ T cells sorted from blood. Stated subset: CD45RA-negative fraction. This sequence was found in a woman under 40 in good health. The gene calls are TRBV4-2 and TRBJ1-2; D call uncertain. CDR3 DNA: TGTGCCAGCAGCGAACTGGACCGAAGCTATGGCTACACCTTC. Protein sequence: CASSELDRSYGYTF.